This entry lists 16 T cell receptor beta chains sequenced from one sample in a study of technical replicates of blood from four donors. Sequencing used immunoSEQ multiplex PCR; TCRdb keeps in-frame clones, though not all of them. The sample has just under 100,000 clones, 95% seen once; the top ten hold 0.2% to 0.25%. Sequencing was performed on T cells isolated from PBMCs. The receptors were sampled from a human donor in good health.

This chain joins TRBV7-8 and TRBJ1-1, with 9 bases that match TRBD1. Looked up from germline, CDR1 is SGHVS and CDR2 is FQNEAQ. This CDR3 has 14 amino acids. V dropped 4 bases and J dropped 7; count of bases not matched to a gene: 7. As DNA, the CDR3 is TGTGCCAGCAGCTCCCTCGGGACAGGGCATGAAGCTTTCTTT. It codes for CASSSLGTGHEAFF.

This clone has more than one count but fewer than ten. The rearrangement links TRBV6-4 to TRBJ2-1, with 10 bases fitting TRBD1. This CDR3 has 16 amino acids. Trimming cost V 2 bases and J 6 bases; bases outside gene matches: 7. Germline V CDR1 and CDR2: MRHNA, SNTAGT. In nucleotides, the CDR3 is TGTGCCAGCAGTGACCTCCCCGGGGACAGGGGCAATGAGCAGTTCTTC. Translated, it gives CASSDLPGDRGNEQFF.

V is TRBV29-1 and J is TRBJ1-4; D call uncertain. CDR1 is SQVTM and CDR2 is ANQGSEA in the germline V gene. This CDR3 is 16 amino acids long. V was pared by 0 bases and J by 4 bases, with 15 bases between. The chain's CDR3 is CSVEDPRAGYNEKLFF. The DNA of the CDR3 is TGCAGCGTTGAAGATCCCCGGGCGGGTTATAATGAAAAACTGTTTTTT.

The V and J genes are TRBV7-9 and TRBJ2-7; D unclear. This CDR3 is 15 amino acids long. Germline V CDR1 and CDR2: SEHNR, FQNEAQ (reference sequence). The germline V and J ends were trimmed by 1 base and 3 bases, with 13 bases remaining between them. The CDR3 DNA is TGTGCCAGCAGCTTAGAAGTGGGCTCCGTCTACGAGCAGTACTTC. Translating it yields CASSLEVGSVYEQYF.

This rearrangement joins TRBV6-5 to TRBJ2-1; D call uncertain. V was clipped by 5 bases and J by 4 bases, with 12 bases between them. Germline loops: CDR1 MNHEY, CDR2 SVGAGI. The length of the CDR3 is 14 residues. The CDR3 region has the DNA TGTGCCAGCAGTAGGTCTAACGGGTACAATGAGCAGTTCTTC. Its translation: CASSRSNGYNEQFF.

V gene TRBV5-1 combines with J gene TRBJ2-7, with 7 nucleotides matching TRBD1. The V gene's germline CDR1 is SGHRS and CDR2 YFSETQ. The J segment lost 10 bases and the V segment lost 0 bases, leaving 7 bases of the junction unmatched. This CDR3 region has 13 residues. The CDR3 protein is CASSLGGDRAQYF. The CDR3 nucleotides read TGCGCCAGCAGCTTGGGAGGAGACAGGGCTCAGTACTTC. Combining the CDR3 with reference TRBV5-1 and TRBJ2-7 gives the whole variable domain KAGVTQTPRYLIKTRGQQVTLSCSPISGHRSVSWYQQTPGQGLQFLFEYFSETQRNKGNFPGRFSGRQFSNSRSEMNVSTLELGDSALYLCASSLGGDRAQYFGPGTRLTVT.

CDR3 nucleotide sequence: TGTGCCAGCAGTGTTTTGTGGCCGTCAAGCTCTGGGGCCAACGTCCTGACTTTC. It translates to CASSVLWPSSSGANVLTF. The chain joins TRBV28 to TRBJ2-6; D gene ambiguous. Per the germline V gene, CDR1 is MDHEN and CDR2 is SYDVKM. The CDR3 contains 18 residues. Trimming stripped 5 bases from V and 0 bases from J, with 17 bases between. The full variable domain, its missing parts supplied by reference TRBV28 and TRBJ2-6, is DVKVTQSSRYLVKRTGEKVFLECVQDMDHENMFWYRQDPGLGLRLIYFSYDVKMKEKGDIPEGYSVSREKKERFSLILESASTNQTSMYLCASSVLWPSSSGANVLTFGAGSRLTVL.

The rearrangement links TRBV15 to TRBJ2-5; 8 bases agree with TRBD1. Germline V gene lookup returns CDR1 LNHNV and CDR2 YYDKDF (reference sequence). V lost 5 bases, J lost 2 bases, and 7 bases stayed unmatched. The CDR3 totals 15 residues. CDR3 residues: CATSWPGQEQETQYF. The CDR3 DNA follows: TGTGCCACCAGCTGGCCGGGACAGGAACAAGAGACCCAGTACTTC.

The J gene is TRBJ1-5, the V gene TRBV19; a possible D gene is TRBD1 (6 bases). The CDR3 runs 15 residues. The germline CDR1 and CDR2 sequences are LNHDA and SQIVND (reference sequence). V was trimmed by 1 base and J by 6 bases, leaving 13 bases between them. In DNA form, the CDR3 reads TGTGCCAGTAGTATAGGGTACAGGGTAGGTCAGCCCCAGCATTTT. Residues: CASSIGYRVGQPQHF.

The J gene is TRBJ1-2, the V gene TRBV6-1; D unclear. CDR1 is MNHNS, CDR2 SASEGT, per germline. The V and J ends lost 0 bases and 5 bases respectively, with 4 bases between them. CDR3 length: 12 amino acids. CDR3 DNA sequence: TGTGCCAGCAGTGAAGCGCTATATGGCTACACCTTC. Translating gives CASSEALYGYTF.

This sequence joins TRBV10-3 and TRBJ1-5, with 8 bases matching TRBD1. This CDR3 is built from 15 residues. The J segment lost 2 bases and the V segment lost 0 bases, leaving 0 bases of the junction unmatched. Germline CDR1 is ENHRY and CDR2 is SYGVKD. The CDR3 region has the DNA TGTGCCATCAGTGAGTCGGGACAGGGCAATCAGCCCCAGCATTTT. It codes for CAISESGQGNQPQHF.

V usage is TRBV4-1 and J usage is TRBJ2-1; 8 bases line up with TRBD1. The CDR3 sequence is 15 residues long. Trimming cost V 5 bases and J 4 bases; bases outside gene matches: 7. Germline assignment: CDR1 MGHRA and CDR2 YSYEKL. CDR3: CASSFRDRLYNEQFF. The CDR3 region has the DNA TGCGCCAGCAGCTTCCGGGACAGGCTATACAATGAGCAGTTCTTC.

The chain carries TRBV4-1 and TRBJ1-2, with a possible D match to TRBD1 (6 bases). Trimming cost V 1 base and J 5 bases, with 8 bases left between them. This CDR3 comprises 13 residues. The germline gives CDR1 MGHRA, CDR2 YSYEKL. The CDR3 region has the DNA TGCGCCAGCAGCCAAGGTACAGGGTATGGCTACACCTTC. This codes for CASSQGTGYGYTF.

CDR3 coding DNA: TGTGCCAGCAGGGACAGGGGATATGGCTACACCTTC. This encodes CASRDRGYGYTF. V usage is TRBV6-5 and J usage is TRBJ1-2; 9 positions agree with TRBD1. The V gene's germline CDR1 is MNHEY and CDR2 SVGAGI. V lost 6 bases and J lost 5; bases outside the gene matches: 1. This CDR3 has 12 amino acids.

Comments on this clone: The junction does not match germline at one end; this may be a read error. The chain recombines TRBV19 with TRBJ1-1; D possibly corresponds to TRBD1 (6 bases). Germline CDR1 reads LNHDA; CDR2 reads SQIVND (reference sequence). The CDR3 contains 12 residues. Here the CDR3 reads CASIIQGTEAFF. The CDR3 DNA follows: TGTGCCAGTATTATACAGGGAACTGAAGCTTTCTTT.

The CDR3 DNA sequence: TGTGCCAGCAGCTATGACGGTCAGGGGATCGATGAGCAGTTCTTC. Translated: CASSYDGQGIDEQFF. This sequence joins TRBV27 and TRBJ2-1; a weak D match, TRBD1 (6 bases). The CDR3 length is 15 residues. Germline V gene lookup returns CDR1 MNHEY and CDR2 SMNVEV (reference sequence). With 6 bases removed from V and 8 bases from J, the gap between germline ends came to 20 bases.